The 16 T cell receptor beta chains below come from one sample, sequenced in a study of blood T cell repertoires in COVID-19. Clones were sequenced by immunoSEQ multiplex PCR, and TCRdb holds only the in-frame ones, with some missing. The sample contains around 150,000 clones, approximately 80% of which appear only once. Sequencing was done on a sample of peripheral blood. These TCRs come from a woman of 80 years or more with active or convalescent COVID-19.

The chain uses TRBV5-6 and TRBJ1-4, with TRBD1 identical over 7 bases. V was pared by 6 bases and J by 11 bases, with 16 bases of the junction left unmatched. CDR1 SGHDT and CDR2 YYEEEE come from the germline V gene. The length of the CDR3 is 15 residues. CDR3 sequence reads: CASNIQDDRVEKLFF. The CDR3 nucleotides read TGTGCCAGCAACATCCAAGACGACAGGGTGGAGAAACTGTTTTTT. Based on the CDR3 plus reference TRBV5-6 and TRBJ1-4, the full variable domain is DAGVTQSPTHLIKTRGQQVTLRCSPKSGHDTVSWYQQALGQGPQFIFQYYEEEERQRGNFPDRFSGHQFPNYSSELNVNALLLGDSALYLCASNIQDDRVEKLFFGSGTQLSVL.

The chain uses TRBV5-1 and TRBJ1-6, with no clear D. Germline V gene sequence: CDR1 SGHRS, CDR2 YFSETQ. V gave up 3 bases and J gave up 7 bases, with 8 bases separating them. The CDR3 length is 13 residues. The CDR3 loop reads CASSSSGNSPLHF. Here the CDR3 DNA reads TGCGCCAGCAGCTCCTCGGGAAATTCACCCCTCCACTTT.

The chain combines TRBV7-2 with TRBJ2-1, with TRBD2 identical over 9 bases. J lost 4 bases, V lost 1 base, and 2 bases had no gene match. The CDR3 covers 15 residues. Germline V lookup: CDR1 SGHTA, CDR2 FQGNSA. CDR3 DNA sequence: TGTGCCAGCAGCTTAGTTGCGGGGGGGTACAATGAGCAGTTCTTC. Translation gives CASSLVAGGYNEQFF.

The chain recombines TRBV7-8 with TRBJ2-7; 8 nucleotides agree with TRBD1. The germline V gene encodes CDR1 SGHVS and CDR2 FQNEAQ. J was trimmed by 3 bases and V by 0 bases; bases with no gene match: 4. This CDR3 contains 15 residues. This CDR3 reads CASSLAGTGLYEQYF. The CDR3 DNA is TGTGCCAGCAGCTTAGCTGGGACAGGCCTCTACGAGCAGTACTTC.

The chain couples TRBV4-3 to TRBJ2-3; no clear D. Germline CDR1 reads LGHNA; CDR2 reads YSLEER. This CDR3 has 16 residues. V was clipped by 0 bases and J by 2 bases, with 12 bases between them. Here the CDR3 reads CASSQEESRNTDTQYF. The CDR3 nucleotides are TGCGCCAGCAGCCAAGAGGAGAGTAGAAACACAGATACGCAGTATTTT.

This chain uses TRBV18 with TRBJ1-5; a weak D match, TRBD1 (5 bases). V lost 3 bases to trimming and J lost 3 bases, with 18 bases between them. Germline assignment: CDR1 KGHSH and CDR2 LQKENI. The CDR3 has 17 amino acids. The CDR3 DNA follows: TGTGCCAGCTCACCCGGGACGATCGGGGGAGTCAATCAGCCCCAGCATTTT. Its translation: CASSPGTIGGVNQPQHF.

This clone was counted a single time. CDR3: CASRAFGTVNTGELFF. CDR3 bases: TGTGCCAGCAGAGCTTTCGGGACAGTTAACACCGGGGAGCTGTTTTTT. The chain carries TRBV11-3 and TRBJ2-2; TRBD1 aligns across 7 bases. From germline, CDR1 is SGHNT and CDR2 YENEEA. This CDR3 is built from 16 residues. With 6 bases clipped from V and 2 bases from J, the junction kept 9 bases outside the gene matches.

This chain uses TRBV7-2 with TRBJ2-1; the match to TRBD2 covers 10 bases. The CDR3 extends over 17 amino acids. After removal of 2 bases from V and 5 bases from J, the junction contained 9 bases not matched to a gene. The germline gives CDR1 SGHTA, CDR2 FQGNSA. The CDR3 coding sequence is TGTGCCAGCAGCTTATTTTGGACTAGCGGCTTCAACAATGAGCAGTTCTTC. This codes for CASSLFWTSGFNNEQFF.

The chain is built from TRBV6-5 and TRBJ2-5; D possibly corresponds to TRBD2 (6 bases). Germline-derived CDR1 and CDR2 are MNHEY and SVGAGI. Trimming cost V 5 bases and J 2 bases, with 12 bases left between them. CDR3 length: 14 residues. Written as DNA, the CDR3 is TGTGCCAGCAGTCCCGGGACTTCTCAAGAGACCCAGTACTTC. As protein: CASSPGTSQETQYF.

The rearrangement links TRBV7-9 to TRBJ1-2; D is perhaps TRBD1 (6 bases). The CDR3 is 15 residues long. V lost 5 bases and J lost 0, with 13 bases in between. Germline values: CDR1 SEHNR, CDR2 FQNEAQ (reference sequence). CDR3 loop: CASSRRTDTNYGYTF. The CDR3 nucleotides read TGTGCCAGCAGCCGTCGGACAGATACTAACTATGGCTACACCTTC.

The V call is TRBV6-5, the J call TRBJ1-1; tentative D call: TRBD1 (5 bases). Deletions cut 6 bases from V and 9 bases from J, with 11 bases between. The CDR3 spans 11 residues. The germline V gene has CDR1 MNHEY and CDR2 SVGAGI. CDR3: CASSGGGKAFF. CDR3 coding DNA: TGTGCCAGCAGCGGGGGGGGGAAAGCTTTCTTT.

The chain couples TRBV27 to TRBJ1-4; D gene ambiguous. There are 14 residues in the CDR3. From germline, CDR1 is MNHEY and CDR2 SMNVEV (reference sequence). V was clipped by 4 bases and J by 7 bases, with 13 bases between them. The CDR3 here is CASSSREGSEKLFF. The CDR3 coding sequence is TGTGCCAGCAGTTCCCGGGAGGGTAGTGAAAAACTGTTTTTT. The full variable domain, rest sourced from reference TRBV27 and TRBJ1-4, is EAQVTQNPRYLITVTGKKLTVTCSQNMNHEYMSWYRQDPGLGLRQIYYSMNVEVTDKGDVPEGYKVSRKEKRNFPLILESPSPNQTSLYFCASSSREGSEKLFFGSGTQLSVL.

CDR3: CASSGRAGGNEQFF. CDR3 nucleotides: TGCGCCAGCAGTGGCCGAGCGGGGGGCAATGAGCAGTTCTTC. The chain couples TRBV10-1 to TRBJ2-1, with 9 bases lining up with TRBD2. The CDR3 totals 14 residues. The V segment lost 4 bases and the J segment 6 bases; nucleotides outside the gene matches: 4. From germline, CDR1 is WNHNN and CDR2 SYGVQD (reference sequence).

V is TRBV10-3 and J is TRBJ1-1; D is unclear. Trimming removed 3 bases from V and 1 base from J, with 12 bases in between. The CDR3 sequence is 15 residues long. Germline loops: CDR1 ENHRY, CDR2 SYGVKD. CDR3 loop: CAISESISKNTEAFF. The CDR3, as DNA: TGTGCCATCAGTGAAAGTATCTCTAAGAACACTGAAGCTTTCTTT.

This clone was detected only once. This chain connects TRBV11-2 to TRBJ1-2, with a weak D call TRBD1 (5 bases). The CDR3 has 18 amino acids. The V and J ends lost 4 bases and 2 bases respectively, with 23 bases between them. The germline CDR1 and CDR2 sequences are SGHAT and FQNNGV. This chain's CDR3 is CASSSINRRRGINYGYTF. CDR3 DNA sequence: TGTGCCAGCAGCTCGATCAACAGGCGACGAGGAATAAACTATGGCTACACCTTC.

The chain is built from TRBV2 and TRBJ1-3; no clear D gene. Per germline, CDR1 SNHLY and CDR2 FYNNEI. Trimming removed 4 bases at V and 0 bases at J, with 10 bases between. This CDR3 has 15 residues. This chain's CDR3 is CASSVSGGSGNTIYF. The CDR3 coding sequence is TGTGCCAGCAGTGTGTCAGGAGGCTCTGGAAACACCATATATTTT. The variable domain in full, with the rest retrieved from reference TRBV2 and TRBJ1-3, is EPEVTQTPSHQVTQMGQEVILRCVPISNHLYFYWYRQILGQKVEFLVSFYNNEISEKSEIFDDQFSVERPDGSNFTLKIRSTKLEDSAMYFCASSVSGGSGNTIYFGEGSWLTVV.